The entry below describes one T cell receptor (beta chain). The CDR3 covers 15 residues. Trimming cost V 0 bases and J 1 base, with 9 bases left between them. Germline CDR1 reads MNHEY; CDR2 reads SVGAGI. In the original analysis: Amplified reference gene primers provided the basis for estimating nucleated cell counts. TCRdb's copy holds only in-frame clones and misses some; the assay was immunoSEQ multiplex PCR. V and J calls and clone size are copied from that table; D and trimming were computed from the DNA. This table holds hundreds of thousands of clones, roughly 86% found once. These data come from a study of blood T cell repertoires in COVID-19. Study-level information: COVID-19 samples from acute and convalescent phases originated in the United States, Italy and Spain. PBMCs, B-cell-depleted T cells, or T cells provided the cDNA or gDNA that made up the material.

The gene calls are TRBV6-5 and TRBJ1-2; weak D call: TRBD1 (5 bases). Material for sequencing was peripheral blood. The sequence came from a woman aged 70-85 years with COVID-19, enrolled during active disease. CDR3 DNA: TGTGCCAGCAGTTACTCGAGGCAGGGTAACTATGGCTACACCTTC. This sequence encodes CASSYSRQGNYGYTF.